Shown below are 5 T cell receptor beta chains from a single sample sequenced in a study of CD8 T cells in Susac syndrome. Random hexamers were used to reverse transcribe about 0.45 to 1 ug of RNA. TCRdb passed the immunoSEQ multiplex PCR reads through MiXCR, listing each CDR3 protein once. Altogether hundreds of thousands of distinct CDR3 sequences are present, approximately 95% being singletons, with the ten largest covering 0.085% to 0.095%. Material: CD4+ T cells from PBMCs. These receptors were obtained from a human donor with multiple sclerosis.

The V and J genes are TRBV7-9 and TRBJ1-5; TRBD1 matches 9 bases. The V and J ends lost 5 bases and 5 bases, in that order; junction bases with no gene match: 4. Germline assignment: CDR1 SEHNR and CDR2 FQNEAQ (reference sequence). CDR3 length equals 14 residues. Written as DNA, the CDR3 is TGTGCCAGCAGCCTGGACAGGGGAGATCAGCCCCAGCATTTT. It codes for CASSLDRGDQPQHF.

The chain carries TRBV30 and TRBJ2-7; D gene ambiguous. This CDR3 is 16 amino acids long. V was pared by 1 base and J by 0 bases, with 16 bases between. Per the germline V gene, CDR1 is GTSNPN and CDR2 is SVGIG (reference sequence). CDR3 in DNA: TGTGCCTGGAGTGCCTACCGAGACCAAGCCTCCTACGAGCAGTACTTC. Translating gives CAWSAYRDQASYEQYF.

The chain has TRBV12-3 or TRBV12-4 and TRBJ1-5; 7 bases map to TRBD1. V lost 7 bases and J lost 4; bases outside the gene matches: 7. CDR3 length: 14 amino acids. This chain's CDR3 is CASTSQGLNQPQHF. The CDR3 DNA reads as TGTGCCAGCACTTCACAGGGGCTGAATCAGCCCCAGCATTTT.

The chain carries TRBV7-9 and TRBJ2-1, with TRBD2 identical over 8 bases. This CDR3 is built from 12 residues. J was trimmed by 7 bases and V by 6 bases; bases with no gene match: 2. Germline V gives CDR1 SEHNR, CDR2 FQNEAQ (reference sequence). The CDR3 reads CASRGLVNEQFF. The DNA for the CDR3 is TGTGCCAGCAGGGGACTAGTTAATGAGCAGTTCTTC.

The CDR3 DNA reads as TGTGCCAGCAGTGAAGCTATGAGGCAGGTCAATCAGCCCCAGCATTTT. Residues: CASSEAMRQVNQPQHF. The rearrangement links TRBV2 to TRBJ1-5; D is undetermined. Germline CDR1 is SNHLY and CDR2 is FYNNEI. V was pared by 0 bases and J by 3 bases, with 12 bases between. This CDR3 has 16 amino acids. The complete variable domain, with remaining parts taken from reference TRBV2 and TRBJ1-5, reads EPEVTQTPSHQVTQMGQEVILRCVPISNHLYFYWYRQILGQKVEFLVSFYNNEISEKSEIFDDQFSVERPDGSNFTLKIRSTKLEDSAMYFCASSEAMRQVNQPQHFGDGTRLSIL.